This T cell receptor (beta chain) originates from a study of Graves' ophthalmopathy and Graves' hyperthyroidism. This clonotype was counted between two and nine times. RNA transcripts yielded amplified TCR beta CDR3 regions. Second-round multiplex PCR came after first-round RT-PCR with HTBI primers. TCRdb itself ran the multiplex PCR reads through MiXCR, one entry per CDR3 protein. This sample has 400,000 to 450,000 distinct CDR3 sequences, with 21% found just once. V was pared by 6 bases and J by 6 bases, with 14 bases between. Germline CDR1 and CDR2: MGHRA and YSYEKL. This CDR3 region has 13 residues.

The source material was peripheral blood. This clonotype was sampled from a woman under 30 with stable Graves' hyperthyroidism. The chain links TRBV4-1 to TRBJ1-1; tentative D call: TRBD1 (5 bases). The CDR3 spells CASRVGGASEAFF. The CDR3 DNA follows: TGCGCCAGCAGAGTTGGTGGGGCCTCTGAAGCTTTCTTT.